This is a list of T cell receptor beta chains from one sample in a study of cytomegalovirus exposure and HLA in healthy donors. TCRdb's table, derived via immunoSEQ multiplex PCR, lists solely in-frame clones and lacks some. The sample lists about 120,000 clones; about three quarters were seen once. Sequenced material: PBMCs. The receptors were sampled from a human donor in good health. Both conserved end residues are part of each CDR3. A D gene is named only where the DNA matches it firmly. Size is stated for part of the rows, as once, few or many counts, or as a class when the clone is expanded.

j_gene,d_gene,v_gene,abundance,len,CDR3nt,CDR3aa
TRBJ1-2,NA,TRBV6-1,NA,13,TGTGCCAGCAGTGAGCGGGGGGCCCGCGGACCCACCTTC,CASSERGARGPTF
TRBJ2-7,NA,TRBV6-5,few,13,TGTGCCAGCAGTTACTCAGGGGTAGACGAGCAGTACTTC,CASSYSGVDEQYF
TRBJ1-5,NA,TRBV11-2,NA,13,TGTGCCAGCAGCTTGAGTTCTAGCCAGCCCCAGCATTTT,CASSLSSSQPQHF
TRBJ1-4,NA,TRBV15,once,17,TGTGCCACCAGCAGAGAACTGCTTGTTGCAACTAATGAAAAACTGTTTTTT,CATSRELLVATNEKLFF
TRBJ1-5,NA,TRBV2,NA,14,TGTGCCAGCAGTGCACAGGGTTACAATCAGCCCCAGCATTTT,CASSAQGYNQPQHF
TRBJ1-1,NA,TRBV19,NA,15,TGTGCCAGTAGTATAAACGCCAGGGAGAACACTGAAGCTTTCTTT,CASSINARENTEAFF
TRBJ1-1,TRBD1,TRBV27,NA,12,TGTGCCAGCAGTGACAGGGTCACTGAAGCTTTCTTT,CASSDRVTEAFF
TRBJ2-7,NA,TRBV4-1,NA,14,TGCGCCAGCAGCCAAAGGGGTAGCTCCTACGAGCAGTACTTC,CASSQRGSSYEQYF
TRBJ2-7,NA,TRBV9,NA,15,TGTGCCAGCAGCTCAACCGACACGAGCTCCTACGAGCAGTACTTC,CASSSTDTSSYEQYF
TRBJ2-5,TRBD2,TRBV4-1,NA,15,TGCGCCAGCAGCCAAGGAGCGGGGGGGCGTGAGACCCAGTACTTC,CASSQGAGGRETQYF
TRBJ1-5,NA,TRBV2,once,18,TGTGCCAGCAGTGAAGGCGGTGGTCGAACGGGGATAAATCAGCCCCAGCATTTT,CASSEGGGRTGINQPQHF
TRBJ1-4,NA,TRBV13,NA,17,TGTGCCAGCAGCTTAGGCCCGGGGGGCCAAACTAATGAAAAACTGTTTTTT,CASSLGPGGQTNEKLFF
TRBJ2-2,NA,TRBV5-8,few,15,TGTGCCAGCAGCCCTGGGACAACGAACACCGGGGAGCTGTTTTTT,CASSPGTTNTGELFF
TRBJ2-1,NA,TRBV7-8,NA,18,TGTGCCAGCAGCTTAGATCGCCTGCGGGCCGAAACCTACAATGAGCAGTTCTTC,CASSLDRLRAETYNEQFF
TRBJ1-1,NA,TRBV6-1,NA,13,TGTGCCAGCAGGGGGGCAGCGAACACTGAAGCTTTCTTT,CASRGAANTEAFF
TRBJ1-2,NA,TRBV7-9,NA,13,TGTGCCAGCAGCTTTGTTACAGGGTCGGGCTACACCTTC,CASSFVTGSGYTF
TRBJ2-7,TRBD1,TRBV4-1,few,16,TGCGCCAGCAGCCCTTCTGGGACAGGGCTCCGAGGGGAGCAGTACTTC,CASSPSGTGLRGEQYF
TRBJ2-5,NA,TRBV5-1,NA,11,TGCGCCAGCAGCGCCGATCGGGCCCAGTACTTC,CASSADRAQYF
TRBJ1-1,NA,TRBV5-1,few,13,TGCGCCAGCAGCTCCGGGACAAGCGCTACGGCTTTCTTT,CASSSGTSATAFF
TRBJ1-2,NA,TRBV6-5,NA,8,TGTGTCTCAGGAGGCTACACCTTC,CVSGGYTF
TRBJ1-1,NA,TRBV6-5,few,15,TGTGCCAGCATCCTGCGGAGGGGTGTGAACACTGAAGCTTTCTTT,CASILRRGVNTEAFF
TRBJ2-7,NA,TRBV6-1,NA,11,TGTGCCAGCAGGGAGACCTACGAGCAGTACTTC,CASRETYEQYF
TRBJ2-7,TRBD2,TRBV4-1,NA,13,TGCGCCAGCTCTTGGACTAGGGATTATGAGCAGTACTTC,CASSWTRDYEQYF
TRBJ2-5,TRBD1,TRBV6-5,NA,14,TGTGCCAGCAGCCAGGACAGGGAGAGAGAGACCCAGTACTTC,CASSQDRERETQYF
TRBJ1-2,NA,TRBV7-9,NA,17,TGTGCCAGCAGCTACCGAGGGGAGGAGGTCGGCGCATATGGCTACACCTTC,CASSYRGEEVGAYGYTF
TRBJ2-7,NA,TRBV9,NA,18,TGTGCCAGCAGCGTAGCTTTCGCACGCGTCGGGGTCGCGGACGAGCAGTACTTC,CASSVAFARVGVADEQYF
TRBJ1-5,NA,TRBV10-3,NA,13,TGTGCCATCAGCCTCACAGGGAATCAGCCCCAGCATTTT,CAISLTGNQPQHF
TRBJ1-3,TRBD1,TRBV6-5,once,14,TGTGCCAGCAGGAGGGGGCTATCTGGAAACACCATATATTTT,CASRRGLSGNTIYF
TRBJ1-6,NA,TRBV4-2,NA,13,TGTGCCAGCGGGAACGGGGGTAATTCACCCCTCCACTTT,CASGNGGNSPLHF
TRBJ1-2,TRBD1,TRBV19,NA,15,TGTGCCAGTAGTATCTCCGGACAGGGGGCGGATGGCTACACCTTC,CASSISGQGADGYTF
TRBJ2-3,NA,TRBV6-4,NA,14,TGTGCCAGCAGCCGACTAGGAGTAACAGATACGCAGTATTTT,CASSRLGVTDTQYF
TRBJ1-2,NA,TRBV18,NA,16,TGTGCCAGCTCACCGCCTGCTCCGGGATCGCTATATGGCTACACCTTC,CASSPPAPGSLYGYTF
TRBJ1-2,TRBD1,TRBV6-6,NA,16,TGTGCCAGCAGCGTCGGGACAGGGGGCGCGGGCTATGGCTACACCTTC,CASSVGTGGAGYGYTF
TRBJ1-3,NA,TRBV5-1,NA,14,TGCGCCAGCAGCTTGGGTGGAGGAAGAAACACCATATATTTT,CASSLGGGRNTIYF